The 13 T cell receptor beta chains listed next were all sequenced from one sample in a study of shared clonotypes between healthy human individuals. Data came from immunoSEQ multiplex PCR; TCRdb stores just in-frame clones and leaves some out. The data contain roughly 1.5 million clones, 95% to 99% of them singletons. The specimen was naive CD4+ T cells sorted from blood. Documented subset: CD45RA+ positively selected. The source is a man aged 25-40 years in good health.

The chain carries TRBV19 and TRBJ2-7; D might be TRBD1 or TRBD2, each matching 5 bases. This CDR3 has 15 residues. CDR1 and CDR2 from the germline V gene are LNHDA and SQIVND (reference sequence). The CDR3 DNA reads TGTGCGGCCTCTTCTCTGCAGGGACCTCGCTACGAGCAGTACTTC. It is translated as CAASSLQGPRYEQYF.

The V and J genes are TRBV9 and TRBJ2-2, with D possibly matching TRBD1 (6 bases). Trimming took off 4 bases at V and 2 bases at J, with 12 bases between the two ends. The CDR3 extends over 15 amino acids. Looked up from germline, CDR1 is SGDLS and CDR2 is YYNGEE. CDR3 in amino acids: CASSSRDTNTGELFF. CDR3 coding DNA: TGTGCCAGCAGCAGCCGGGACACCAACACCGGGGAGCTGTTTTTT.

The V call is TRBV5-1, the J call TRBJ2-7; possibly TRBD1 or TRBD2 for D (6 bases each). The CDR3 is 14 amino acids. V was trimmed by 3 bases and J by 3 bases, leaving 13 bases between them. Per germline, CDR1 SGHRS and CDR2 YFSETQ. CDR3 coding DNA: TGCGCCAGCAGCTGGGCGGGACAAAGCTACGAGCAGTACTTC. Translated: CASSWAGQSYEQYF.

The chain recombines TRBV2 with TRBJ1-5, with 7 positions matching TRBD1. Germline loops: CDR1 SNHLY, CDR2 FYNNEI. This CDR3 is 13 amino acids long. Trimming removed 7 bases from V and 7 bases from J; junction bases left unmatched: 7. The CDR3 loop reads CASNPDREQPQHF. In DNA, the CDR3 is TGTGCCAGCAACCCCGACAGGGAACAGCCCCAGCATTTT.

This clone was counted a single time. The same CDR3 is also encoded by other DNA sequences in this sample. The gene calls are TRBV5-1 and TRBJ2-7, with a tentative D call TRBD2 (6 bases). V lost 0 bases to trimming and J lost 4 bases, with 11 bases between them. CDR1 SGHRS and CDR2 YFSETQ come from the germline V gene. This CDR3 region has 14 residues. CDR3: CASSLVPGLYEQYF. CDR3 bases: TGCGCCAGCAGCTTGGTCCCGGGACTGTACGAGCAGTACTTC.

The rearrangement links TRBV5-1 to TRBJ2-5, with 14 bases matching TRBD2. Germline lookup yields CDR1 SGHRS and CDR2 YFSETQ. V was clipped by 4 bases and J by 5 bases; unmatched bases: 7. This CDR3 region has 16 residues. CDR3 in amino acids: CASSPGLAGGSETQYF. The CDR3 coding sequence is TGCGCCAGCAGCCCCGGACTAGCGGGAGGTAGTGAGACCCAGTACTTC.

This clone was recorded only once. This chain uses TRBV7-9 with TRBJ2-7, with D possibly TRBD1 on 5 matching bases. The CDR3 runs 13 residues. Germline lookup yields CDR1 SEHNR and CDR2 FQNEAQ (reference sequence). Trimming removed 5 bases at V and 8 bases at J, with 16 bases between. CDR3 DNA sequence: TGTGCCAGCAGCCTCACCTTGCAGGGTCAGCAGTACTTC. Encoded protein: CASSLTLQGQQYF.

The chain is built from TRBV18 and TRBJ2-5; D is perhaps TRBD1 (5 bases). The CDR3 spans 14 residues. In germline, CDR1 is KGHSH, CDR2 LQKENI. The V gene lost 3 bases and the J gene lost 5 bases, with 13 bases spanning the gap. In DNA form, the CDR3 reads TGTGCCAGCTCACCGACAGATAGCTGGGAGACCCAGTACTTC. Residues: CASSPTDSWETQYF.

V is TRBV6-6 and J is TRBJ1-2; D gene unclear. The germline V gene has CDR1 MNHNY and CDR2 SVGAGI (reference sequence). This CDR3 has 12 amino acids. V was clipped by 4 bases and J by 3 bases, with 6 bases between them. The CDR3 DNA sequence: TGTGCCAGCAGTTCGACTGACTATGGCTACACCTTC. It codes for CASSSTDYGYTF.

The chain combines TRBV7-2 with TRBJ2-7, with D possibly TRBD2 on 6 matching bases. V was pared by 1 base and J by 5 bases, with 12 bases between. Germline V gene data show CDR1 as SGHTA and CDR2 as FQGNSA. This CDR3 region has 14 residues. The DNA of the CDR3 is TGTGCCAGCAGCTTAGACCGGGGGATGGACGAGCAGTACTTC. Encoded protein: CASSLDRGMDEQYF.

CDR3 nucleotide sequence: TGTGCCAGCAGTGAAGGGGGGATGGGCAGGGGCGTCAACCGGCGAACTTCCGAGCAGTACTTC. Protein: CASSEGGMGRGVNRRTSEQYF. This chain joins TRBV6-1 and TRBJ2-7, with D perhaps matching TRBD1 (6 bases). Germline CDR1 and CDR2: MNHNS and SASEGT. The length of the CDR3 is 21 residues. Trimming shortened V by 1 base and J by 6 bases, and 34 bases separated the two germline ends.

This clone appeared a single time. The gene calls are TRBV7-3 and TRBJ2-5; D is possibly TRBD2 (5 bases). This CDR3 contains 13 residues. Trimming stripped 5 bases from V and 5 bases from J, with 12 bases between. Germline V lookup: CDR1 SGHTA, CDR2 FQGTGA. CDR3 residues: CASSKGRGETQYF. Written as DNA, the CDR3 is TGTGCCAGCAGCAAAGGCCGAGGGGAGACCCAGTACTTC.

The V gene is TRBV15, the J gene TRBJ2-1, with D maybe TRBD2 (5 bases). CDR3 length: 15 amino acids. Germline lookup yields CDR1 LNHNV and CDR2 YYDKDF (reference sequence). V lost 9 bases to trimming and J lost 9 bases, with 24 bases between them. CDR3 coding DNA: TGTGCCACAAAAGCGGTCGAGGGCCGCCCAAGTGAGCAGTTCTTC. Amino acid sequence: CATKAVEGRPSEQFF.